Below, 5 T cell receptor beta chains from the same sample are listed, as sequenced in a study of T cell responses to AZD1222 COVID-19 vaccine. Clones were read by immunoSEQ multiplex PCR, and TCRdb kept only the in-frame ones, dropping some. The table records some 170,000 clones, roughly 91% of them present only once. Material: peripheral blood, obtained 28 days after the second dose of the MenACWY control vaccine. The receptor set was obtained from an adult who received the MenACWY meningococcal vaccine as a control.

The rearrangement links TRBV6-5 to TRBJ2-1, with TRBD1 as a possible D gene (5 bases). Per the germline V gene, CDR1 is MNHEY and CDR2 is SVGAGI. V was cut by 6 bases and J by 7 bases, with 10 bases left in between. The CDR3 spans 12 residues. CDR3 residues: CASRDTVNEQFF. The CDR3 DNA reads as TGTGCCAGCAGGGACACGGTGAATGAGCAGTTCTTC.

The CDR3 loop is CATSPGIAGGLNEQFF. CDR3 in DNA: TGTGCCACCAGCCCAGGAATTGCGGGGGGGCTCAATGAGCAGTTCTTC. The V and J genes are TRBV15 and TRBJ2-1, with 9 bases aligning to TRBD2. The CDR3 loop spans 16 amino acids. Germline V CDR1 and CDR2: LNHNV, YYDKDF (reference sequence). V gave up 5 bases and J gave up 6 bases; unmatched junction bases: 11.

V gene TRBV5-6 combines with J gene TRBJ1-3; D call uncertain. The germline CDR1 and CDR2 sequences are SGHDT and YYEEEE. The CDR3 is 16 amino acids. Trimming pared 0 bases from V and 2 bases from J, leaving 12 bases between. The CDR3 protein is CASSLGPRNPGNTIYF. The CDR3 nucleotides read TGTGCCAGCAGCTTGGGGCCCCGGAACCCTGGAAACACCATATATTTT.

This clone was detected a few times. The CDR3 reads CASSVVSGSEAFF. CDR3 nucleotide sequence: TGTGCCAGCAGCGTAGTTTCCGGATCTGAAGCTTTCTTT. J is TRBJ1-1 and V is TRBV9; D gene unclear. Trimming took 0 bases from V and 6 from J, leaving 9 bases between them. Per germline, CDR1 SGDLS and CDR2 YYNGEE. The CDR3 length is 13 residues.

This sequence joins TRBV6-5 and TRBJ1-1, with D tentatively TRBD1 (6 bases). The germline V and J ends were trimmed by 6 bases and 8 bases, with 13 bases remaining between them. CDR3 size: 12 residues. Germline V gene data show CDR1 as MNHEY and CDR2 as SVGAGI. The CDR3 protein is CASRGNDREAFF. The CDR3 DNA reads TGTGCCAGCAGGGGGAACGACAGGGAAGCTTTCTTT.